These T cell receptor beta chains were read from a single sample in a study of blood T cell repertoires in COVID-19. Data came from immunoSEQ multiplex PCR; TCRdb stores just in-frame clones and leaves some out. In the table there are 200,000 to 250,000 clones, 92% of which are singletons. The sample consisted of peripheral blood. The origin of the receptors is a man aged 55 to 70 with COVID-19, enrolled during active disease. CDR3s include the opening cysteine and the closing phenylalanine or tryptophan. The order of the fields is V gene, J gene, D gene, clone size, CDR3 protein, CDR3 DNA. The D gene is left open where the match is weak. Size is stated for part of the rows, as once, few or many counts, or as a class when the clone is expanded.

V gene: TRBV12-5
J gene: TRBJ2-1
D gene: TRBD1
clone size: .
CDR3 protein: CASGLVPWVGTGFNGNEQFF
CDR3 DNA: TGTGCTAGTGGTTTGGTACCATGGGTGGGGACAGGGTTTAATGGGAATGAGCAGTTCTTC

V gene: TRBV6-5
J gene: TRBJ2-7
D gene: TRBD1
clone size: .
CDR3 protein: CASSYDRGYGEQYF
CDR3 DNA: TGTGCCAGCAGTTACGACAGGGGGTATGGCGAGCAGTACTTC

V gene: TRBV18
J gene: TRBJ2-7
D gene: .
clone size: .
CDR3 protein: CASSPDSLSSYEQYF
CDR3 DNA: TGTGCCAGCTCACCTGACAGTCTATCCTCCTACGAGCAGTACTTC

V gene: TRBV6-2/TRBV6-3
J gene: TRBJ1-5
D gene: .
clone size: .
CDR3 protein: CASSYSGHYSNQPQHF
CDR3 DNA: TGTGCCAGCAGTTACTCGGGCCATTATAGCAATCAGCCCCAGCATTTT

V gene: TRBV7-9
J gene: TRBJ2-1
D gene: .
clone size: .
CDR3 protein: CASSSLALQVQFF
CDR3 DNA: TGTGCCAGCAGCTCTCTAGCGCTCCAAGTGCAGTTCTTC

V gene: TRBV5-6
J gene: TRBJ2-5
D gene: .
clone size: once
CDR3 protein: CASSPDRAGETQYF
CDR3 DNA: TGTGCCAGCAGCCCTGACAGGGCGGGGGAGACCCAGTACTTC

V gene: TRBV3-1/TRBV3-2
J gene: TRBJ2-7
D gene: .
clone size: .
CDR3 protein: CASSQVVSEQYF
CDR3 DNA: TGTGCCAGCAGCCAAGTCGTCTCGGAGCAGTACTTC

V gene: TRBV3-1/TRBV3-2
J gene: TRBJ2-2
D gene: TRBD1
clone size: .
CDR3 protein: CASSRRGTGRVGELFF
CDR3 DNA: TGTGCCAGCAGCCGCAGGGGGACAGGGCGGGTCGGGGAGCTGTTTTTT

V gene: TRBV5-5
J gene: TRBJ2-3
D gene: TRBD1
clone size: .
CDR3 protein: CASGFLDRDADTQYF
CDR3 DNA: TGTGCCAGCGGTTTCCTGGACAGGGACGCAGATACGCAGTATTTT

V gene: TRBV2
J gene: TRBJ2-2
D gene: .
clone size: .
CDR3 protein: CASRDFLNTGELFF
CDR3 DNA: TGTGCCAGCAGGGACTTCCTGAACACCGGGGAGCTGTTTTTT

V gene: TRBV12-3/TRBV12-4
J gene: TRBJ2-7
D gene: TRBD1
clone size: once
CDR3 protein: CASTGQGAYEQYF
CDR3 DNA: TGTGCCAGCACGGGACAGGGCGCCTACGAGCAGTACTTC

V gene: TRBV28
J gene: TRBJ2-1
D gene: TRBD2
clone size: once
CDR3 protein: CASSPRGSLSYNEQFF
CDR3 DNA: TGTGCCAGCAGTCCCCGCGGGAGTCTGTCCTACAATGAGCAGTTCTTC

V gene: TRBV10-3
J gene: TRBJ1-1
D gene: .
clone size: .
CDR3 protein: CAISDPGHPDTEAFF
CDR3 DNA: TGTGCCATCAGTGACCCGGGACATCCGGACACTGAAGCTTTCTTT

V gene: TRBV29-1
J gene: TRBJ1-3
D gene: .
clone size: .
CDR3 protein: CSVAEQGNTIYF
CDR3 DNA: TGCAGCGTTGCGGAACAGGGAAACACCATATATTTT

V gene: TRBV6-5
J gene: TRBJ2-2
D gene: TRBD2
clone size: .
CDR3 protein: CASSGGRNTGELFF
CDR3 DNA: TGTGCCAGTAGCGGGGGCCGAAACACCGGGGAGCTGTTTTTT

V gene: TRBV7-8
J gene: TRBJ2-7
D gene: .
clone size: .
CDR3 protein: CASSPRTSRSYEQYF
CDR3 DNA: TGTGCCAGCAGCCCTAGGACTTCCCGCTCCTACGAGCAGTACTTC

V gene: TRBV28
J gene: TRBJ1-5
D gene: TRBD1
clone size: .
CDR3 protein: CASVDRGYSQSNQPQHF
CDR3 DNA: TGTGCCAGCGTAGACAGGGGGTACTCTCAAAGCAATCAGCCCCAGCATTTT

V gene: TRBV7-8
J gene: TRBJ2-3
D gene: .
clone size: .
CDR3 protein: CASSLLLWGGTDTQYF
CDR3 DNA: TGTGCCAGCAGCCTCCTCTTGTGGGGGGGCACAGATACGCAGTATTTT

V gene: TRBV2
J gene: TRBJ2-7
D gene: TRBD1
clone size: .
CDR3 protein: CASSEARGTGLREQYF
CDR3 DNA: TGTGCCAGCAGTGAAGCGCGAGGGACAGGGCTACGTGAGCAGTACTTC

V gene: TRBV27
J gene: TRBJ2-7
D gene: TRBD2
clone size: .
CDR3 protein: CASSLQRGTSGNKPYEQYF
CDR3 DNA: TGTGCCAGCAGTTTACAACGCGGGACTAGCGGGAATAAGCCCTACGAGCAGTACTTC